This is a list of T cell receptor beta chains from one sample in a study of blood T cell repertoires in COVID-19. Here immunoSEQ multiplex PCR was the method, and the copy in TCRdb shows in-frame clones only, minus some. The sample holds approximately 25,000 clones, approximately 78% seen once. The source material was peripheral blood. The receptor set was obtained from a human donor in a cohort sampled during active COVID-19. Each CDR3 is given with its conserved first and last residue. The D gene is left open where the match is weak. Size values are once, few and many counts, or a class for expanded clones, and some rows have none.

size	D	V	J	CDR3	DNA
.	TRBD2	TRBV6-4	TRBJ2-3	CASSDTSGTDTQYF	TGTGCCAGCAGTGATACTAGCGGGACAGATACGCAGTATTTT
few	.	TRBV4-2	TRBJ1-6	CASSQDQGASHSPLHF	TGTGCCAGCAGCCAAGATCAAGGGGCCAGTCATTCACCCCTCCACTTT
.	.	TRBV27	TRBJ2-7	CASSPLGGYEQYF	TGTGCCAGCAGCCCCTTGGGGGGCTACGAGCAGTACTTC
.	.	TRBV30	TRBJ1-1	CAWSLLGGTTEAFF	TGTGCCTGGAGTCTGTTAGGGGGAACCACTGAAGCTTTCTTT
.	.	TRBV9	TRBJ1-2	CASSVDGGPNYGYTF	TGTGCCAGCAGCGTAGATGGCGGTCCTAACTATGGCTACACCTTC
.	.	TRBV15	TRBJ2-3	CATSRVGADTQYF	TGTGCCACCAGCAGAGTAGGGGCAGATACGCAGTATTTT
.	TRBD1	TRBV7-2	TRBJ2-7	CASSATGTGGGQYF	TGTGCCAGCAGCGCCACCGGGACAGGGGGCGGGCAGTACTTC
.	.	TRBV7-2	TRBJ2-2	CASSPGQNGELFF	TGTGCCAGCAGCCCAGGTCAGAACGGGGAGCTGTTTTTT
.	.	TRBV11-3	TRBJ2-2	CASNEGGELFF	TGTGCCAGCAACGAGGGCGGGGAGCTGTTTTTT
.	.	TRBV18	TRBJ2-3	CASSRTSTDTQYF	TGTGCCAGCTCACGGACTAGCACAGATACGCAGTATTTT
.	.	TRBV6-4	TRBJ1-2	CASSDSEQGLYTF	TGTGCCAGCAGTGACTCGGAACAGGGTCTCTACACCTTC
.	TRBD1	TRBV5-4	TRBJ2-5	CASSLGTGGVETQYF	TGTGCCAGCAGCTTGGGGACAGGGGGCGTAGAGACCCAGTACTTC
.	.	TRBV6-4	TRBJ2-1	CARRAREPNYNEQFF	TGTGCCAGGCGGGCGAGGGAACCAAACTACAATGAGCAGTTCTTC
.	TRBD1	TRBV2	TRBJ2-7	CASRGTVYEQYF	TGTGCCAGCAGGGGGACAGTCTACGAGCAGTACTTC
.	.	TRBV19	TRBJ1-1	CASSGLLMNTEAFF	TGTGCCAGTAGTGGACTCCTCATGAACACTGAAGCTTTCTTT
.	.	TRBV7-2	TRBJ1-3	CASSLALTSGNTIYF	TGTGCCAGCAGCTTAGCGCTCACATCTGGAAACACCATATATTTT
.	.	TRBV2	TRBJ1-6	CASSEGGVGGALHF	TGTGCCAGCAGTGAAGGCGGGGTCGGGGGGGCCCTCCACTTT
.	TRBD1	TRBV6-5	TRBJ2-3	CASSLNRGRGDTQYF	TGTGCCAGCAGTCTGAACAGGGGGCGGGGAGATACGCAGTATTTT
.	.	TRBV3-1/TRBV3-2	TRBJ1-1	CASSRGHTQHTEAFF	TGTGCCAGCAGCCGTGGACATACCCAACACACTGAAGCTTTCTTT
.	.	TRBV4-3	TRBJ2-2	CASSQDDGGNTGELFF	TGCGCCAGCAGCCAAGATGACGGAGGGAACACCGGGGAGCTGTTTTTT
.	.	TRBV6-5	TRBJ2-4	CASRSGGLAKNIQYF	TGTGCCAGCAGATCGGGGGGCTTAGCCAAAAACATTCAGTACTTC
.	TRBD1	TRBV5-5	TRBJ1-6	CASSWGQGANSPLHF	TGTGCCAGCAGCTGGGGACAGGGGGCGAATTCACCCCTCCACTTT
.	.	TRBV28	TRBJ1-2	CASSTSDNYGYTF	TGTGCCAGCAGTACCTCAGATAACTATGGCTACACCTTC
.	TRBD1	TRBV7-9	TRBJ1-1	CASSPGQGNTEAFF	TGTGCCAGCAGCCCGGGACAGGGGAACACTGAAGCTTTCTTT
.	TRBD2	TRBV19	TRBJ2-2	CASSKIAGDGTGELFF	TGTGCCAGTAGTAAAATAGCGGGAGATGGAACCGGGGAGCTGTTTTTT
.	.	TRBV6-2/TRBV6-3	TRBJ1-5	CASSRTGLNQPQHF	TGTGCCAGCAGTAGAACAGGGTTAAATCAGCCCCAGCATTTT
.	TRBD1	TRBV20-1	TRBJ2-7	CSALDRVEQYF	TGCAGTGCTTTGGACAGGGTCGAGCAGTACTTC
.	TRBD1	TRBV11-3	TRBJ1-2	CASSLDMAGGGYTF	TGTGCCAGCAGCTTAGATATGGCAGGGGGTGGCTACACCTTC
.	.	TRBV7-2	TRBJ2-4	CASSPSDRTGAKNIQYF	TGTGCCAGCAGCCCCTCTGACAGGACCGGTGCCAAAAACATTCAGTACTTC
.	.	TRBV11-2	TRBJ1-6	CASSLGFRSPLHF	TGTGCCAGCAGCTTAGGTTTTCGTTCACCCCTCCACTTT
.	.	TRBV7-2	TRBJ2-5	CASSFQVDSQETQYF	TGTGCCAGCAGCTTCCAGGTGGACAGCCAAGAGACCCAGTACTTC
.	.	TRBV5-4	TRBJ1-2	CASSPRVTGPLDGYTF	TGTGCCAGCAGCCCTCGGGTAACAGGACCATTGGATGGCTACACCTTC
.	.	TRBV5-1	TRBJ2-7	CASSLTAGALNEQYF	TGCGCCAGCAGCTTGACGGCAGGGGCCTTGAATGAGCAGTACTTC
few	TRBD1	TRBV5-4	TRBJ1-2	CASSFRTGGYTF	TGTGCCAGCAGCTTCCGGACAGGGGGCTACACCTTC
.	.	TRBV10-3	TRBJ2-5	CAIMSDQETQYF	TGTGCCATCATGTCCGACCAAGAGACCCAGTACTTC
.	TRBD1	TRBV12-3/TRBV12-4	TRBJ2-5	CASSLGQGPQYF	TGTGCCAGCAGTTTAGGACAGGGTCCCCAGTACTTC
.	.	TRBV7-2	TRBJ2-5	CASSSGEGLKTQYF	TGTGCCAGCAGCTCCGGAGAGGGTTTGAAGACCCAGTACTTC
.	TRBD2	TRBV3-1/TRBV3-2	TRBJ2-7	CASSQGSSGSTYEQYF	TGTGCCAGCAGCCAAGGGAGTAGCGGGAGCACCTACGAGCAGTACTTC
few	TRBD1	TRBV3-1/TRBV3-2	TRBJ2-7	CASSQDGTGYEQYF	TGTGCCAGCAGCCAAGATGGGACAGGATACGAGCAGTACTTC
.	TRBD2	TRBV6-5	TRBJ2-3	CASSNFGTSGTDTQYF	TGTGCCAGCAGTAACTTCGGGACTAGCGGGACCGATACGCAGTATTTT
.	.	TRBV7-9	TRBJ2-1	CASSTGPFREQFF	TGTGCCAGCAGCACAGGACCCTTTCGAGAGCAGTTCTTC
.	TRBD2	TRBV6-4	TRBJ2-2	CASSELAGGTGELFF	TGTGCCAGCAGTGAATTAGCGGGGGGCACCGGGGAGCTGTTTTTT
.	TRBD1	TRBV30	TRBJ1-6	CACQTGGSSPLHF	TGTGCCTGCCAGACAGGGGGGAGTTCACCCCTCCACTTT
few	TRBD1	TRBV6-6	TRBJ1-6	CASRYTGGNSPLHF	TGTGCCAGCAGGTATACAGGGGGAAATTCACCCCTCCACTTT
.	.	TRBV6-6	TRBJ1-2	CASSSGGFTYGYTF	TGTGCCAGCAGTTCCGGCGGGTTCACGTATGGCTACACCTTC
.	TRBD1	TRBV9	TRBJ2-5	CASSAGTVQETQYF	TGTGCCAGCAGCGCCGGGACAGTCCAAGAGACCCAGTACTTC
.	.	TRBV13	TRBJ2-1	CASSPNYNEQFF	TGTGCCAGCAGTCCCAACTACAATGAGCAGTTCTTC
.	.	TRBV7-2	TRBJ2-1	CASSPTLVNEQFF	TGTGCCAGCAGCCCCACTCTCGTAAATGAGCAGTTCTTC
once	.	TRBV20-1	TRBJ2-7	CSASLGSYEQYF	TGCAGTGCTAGTCTAGGCTCCTACGAGCAGTACTTC
.	.	TRBV6-5	TRBJ2-2	CASKGAFYTGELFF	TGTGCCAGCAAGGGAGCCTTCTACACCGGGGAGCTGTTTTTT
.	TRBD1	TRBV29-1	TRBJ1-1	CSTGTVRNTEAFF	TGCAGCACTGGGACAGTCAGGAACACTGAAGCTTTCTTT
.	.	TRBV29-1	TRBJ1-2	CSVEDPERSVYGYTF	TGCAGCGTTGAAGATCCTGAGAGATCCGTCTATGGCTACACCTTC